The 10 T cell receptor beta chains below come from one sample, sequenced in a study of cytotoxic CD8 clonotypes in ibrutinib-treated CLL. Sequencing was performed with immunoSEQ multiplex PCR; in TCRdb, only in-frame clones are kept and a portion is missing. Found here are approximately 100,000 clones, roughly 80% of them singletons; the top ten hold roughly 25%. The sequencing used PBMCs, collected after 24 months of ibrutinib treatment. These receptors were obtained from a human donor with chronic lymphocytic leukemia.

The CDR3 sequence is CAKSGIGSYEQYF. CDR3 DNA sequence: TGTGCCAAGAGCGGGATAGGCTCCTACGAGCAGTACTTC. The chain joins TRBV21-1 to TRBJ2-7; TRBD2, as called in the table, went unchecked against the DNA. TRBV21-1 is an annotated pseudogene. This CDR3 region has 13 residues.

The chain couples TRBV6-1 to TRBJ1-5, with 9 bases matching TRBD1. The CDR3 has 15 residues. Germline values: CDR1 MNHNS, CDR2 SASEGT. J gave up 6 bases and V 3 bases, and 6 bases lay outside the gene matches. CDR3 in DNA: TGTGCCAGCAGTGACTACAGGGGGCTGGTTCAGCCCCAGCATTTT. This sequence encodes CASSDYRGLVQPQHF.

The chain uses TRBV18 and TRBJ2-1; 8 bases are shared with TRBD1. The CDR3 runs to 17 residues. The germline V gene has CDR1 KGHSH and CDR2 LQKENI. Unmatched junction bases numbered 14, after V lost 2 bases and J lost 8 bases. The CDR3 DNA sequence: TGTGCCAGCTCACCAACGGACAGGGTTTTGTCGCAATATGAGCAGTTCTTC. Translation: CASSPTDRVLSQYEQFF.

This rearrangement joins TRBV18 to TRBJ2-7; TRBD1 matches 10 bases. The V and J ends lost 5 bases and 5 bases, in that order; junction bases with no gene match: 6. Germline CDR1 KGHSH, CDR2 LQKENI. The CDR3 length is 14 residues. This chain's CDR3 is CASSMTGGGNEQYF. DNA for the CDR3: TGTGCCAGCTCAATGACAGGGGGCGGAAACGAGCAGTACTTC.

This chain connects TRBV27 to TRBJ2-6; D remains unclear. The CDR3 runs 15 residues. With 4 bases removed from V and 4 bases from J, the gap between germline ends came to 11 bases. CDR1 and CDR2 from the germline V gene are MNHEY and SMNVEV (reference sequence). CDR3 nucleotide sequence: TGTGCCAGCAGTTGGACCTCATTGGGGGCCAACGTCCTGACTTTC. It translates to CASSWTSLGANVLTF.

This clone was picked up one time. This chain joins TRBV5-1 and TRBJ1-1, with D unclear. This CDR3 is 15 amino acids long. The V and J ends lost 4 bases and 0 bases respectively, with 13 bases between them. CDR1 is SGHRS and CDR2 is YFSETQ in the germline V gene. CDR3 loop: CASSGEPDVNTEAFF. The CDR3 coding sequence is TGCGCCAGCAGCGGTGAGCCTGACGTGAACACTGAAGCTTTCTTT.

A remark on this clone: The same CDR3 can be traced to other DNA sequences in this sample. The chain employs TRBV2 and TRBJ2-7; a weak D match, TRBD2 (7 bases). Per germline, CDR1 SNHLY and CDR2 FYNNEI. This CDR3 has 11 residues. V dropped 9 bases and J dropped 7 bases, with 13 bases sitting between them. In DNA, the CDR3 is TGTGCCAGTAAGGGGGGGCGTGAGCAGTACTTC. Encoded protein: CASKGGREQYF.

The rearrangement links TRBV11-3 to TRBJ2-5; D perhaps matches TRBD2 (5 bases). Germline assignment: CDR1 SGHNT and CDR2 YENEEA. Trimming left V 1 base short and J 8 bases short, with 11 bases between. The CDR3 contains 13 residues. The CDR3 protein is CASSLVARDTQYF. CDR3 in DNA: TGTGCCAGCAGCTTAGTAGCGAGAGACACCCAGTACTTC.

The chain recombines TRBV18 with TRBJ1-2; possible D gene TRBD1, 5 bases. V was cut by 0 bases and J by 4 bases, with 12 bases left in between. CDR3 size: 15 residues. Germline CDR1 KGHSH, CDR2 LQKENI. The CDR3 nucleotides are TGTGCCAGCTCACCACCGGGACGCAGGGCCTATGGCTACACCTTC. It encodes CASSPPGRRAYGYTF.

The genes are TRBV7-2 and TRBJ2-5; tentatively, D is TRBD2 (7 bases). Germline values: CDR1 SGHTA, CDR2 FQGNSA. Deletions cut 0 bases from V and 4 bases from J, with 9 bases between. The CDR3 has 14 residues. The CDR3 reads CASSLAGGRETQYF. The CDR3 DNA is TGTGCCAGCAGCTTAGCGGGGGGGCGAGAGACCCAGTACTTC.